These T cell receptor beta chains were read from a single sample in a study of T cells in Graves' hyperthyroidism and ophthalmopathy. TCRdb redid the calling of the multiplex PCR reads with MiXCR, one entry per CDR3 protein. This table has approximately 610,000 distinct CDR3 sequences, roughly a sixth appearing once. Sequences were obtained from blood. Receptor source: a woman in her late teens or twenties with Graves' hyperthyroidism. CDR3s include the opening cysteine and the closing phenylalanine or tryptophan.

CASSPGQGGSIGNQPQHF | 18 | TRBJ1-5 | TRBV2
CASWSQAGPPSQETQYF | 17 | TRBJ2-5 | TRBV27
CAISEEGQINSPLHF | 15 | TRBJ1-6 | TRBV10-3
CASSLSVGSREQYF | 14 | TRBJ2-7 | TRBV28
CATSGLGELFF | 11 | TRBJ2-2 | TRBV12-3/TRBV12-4
CASSLAYRQAFF | 12 | TRBJ1-1 | TRBV7-2
CSARDRRELTDTQYF | 15 | TRBJ2-3 | TRBV20-1
CASSPNPTGDYGYTF | 15 | TRBJ1-2 | TRBV7-2
CASSRQPRSNTEAFF | 15 | TRBJ1-1 | TRBV3-1
CASSYFQGNTDTQYF | 15 | TRBJ2-3 | TRBV6-5
CASSPLKVALLETQYF | 16 | TRBJ2-5 | TRBV18
CASSWRQADEQYF | 13 | TRBJ2-7 | TRBV5-1
CAISMTTGGNEKLFF | 15 | TRBJ1-4 | TRBV10-3
CASSLGLAGGRVPDTQYF | 18 | TRBJ2-3 | TRBV7-8
CASSQKGDQETQYF | 14 | TRBJ2-5 | TRBV3-1
CASSLGLAGYNEQFF | 15 | TRBJ2-1 | TRBV5-1
CAISGTNNEQFF | 12 | TRBJ2-1 | TRBV10-3
CAWSQVTEAFF | 11 | TRBJ1-1 | TRBV30
CASRRLGTGLMNTEAFF | 17 | TRBJ1-1 | TRBV11-2
CAWSVLTGPNYEQYF | 15 | TRBJ2-7 | TRBV30
CASSLARGRLETQYF | 15 | TRBJ2-5 | TRBV11-2
CAISRDRGTPVPDTEAFF | 18 | TRBJ1-1 | TRBV10-3
CASSERLADYNEQFF | 15 | TRBJ2-1 | TRBV2
CASTIGSSNEQYF | 13 | TRBJ2-7 | TRBV5-1
CASSFDWQDIEAFF | 14 | TRBJ1-1 | TRBV28
CASSLSPSTANYGYTF | 16 | TRBJ1-2 | TRBV27
CASSPRPSGGTYQETQYF | 18 | TRBJ2-5 | TRBV18
CASSLVRRGQETQYF | 15 | TRBJ2-5 | TRBV7-7
CASIPAGTYNEQFF | 14 | TRBJ2-1 | TRBV6-9
CAGTRWVGLGANVLTF | 16 | TRBJ2-6 | TRBV6-1
CASSLARARQGNTIYF | 16 | TRBJ1-3 | TRBV12-3/TRBV12-4
CASSEKGRTGGYTF | 14 | TRBJ1-2 | TRBV2
CASSLVLWENTGELFF | 16 | TRBJ2-2 | TRBV11-2
CASSDGTTGEKLFF | 14 | TRBJ1-4 | TRBV7-9
CASSQRLAGGPNEQFF | 16 | TRBJ2-1 | TRBV4-3
CSALPGTGGYEQYF | 14 | TRBJ2-7 | TRBV20-1
CASSIYHSSYNEQFF | 15 | TRBJ2-1 | TRBV7-9
CASSVRVAGANVLTF | 15 | TRBJ2-6 | TRBV12-3/TRBV12-4
CASSLRSGSSYEQYF | 15 | TRBJ2-7 | TRBV7-9
CSASPLVHNEQFF | 13 | TRBJ2-1 | TRBV20-1
CASSLTAGSFF | 11 | TRBJ2-1 | TRBV7-9
CASSYEGARIDTQYF | 15 | TRBJ2-3 | TRBV6-9
CASSTTLGYGYTF | 13 | TRBJ1-2 | TRBV10-1
CASSPRLAGAYEQYF | 15 | TRBJ2-7 | TRBV12-3/TRBV12-4
CSARVDFQSYEQYF | 14 | TRBJ2-7 | TRBV20-1
CATSRDTGRETQYF | 14 | TRBJ2-5 | TRBV15
CASSMTGGRQPQHF | 14 | TRBJ1-5 | TRBV19
CATSSWGGTEAFF | 13 | TRBJ1-1 | TRBV11-2
CASSLMTAQETQYF | 14 | TRBJ2-5 | TRBV7-9
CASRPPKVEAFF | 12 | TRBJ1-1 | TRBV12-3/TRBV12-4
CASRPGTASYEQYF | 14 | TRBJ2-7 | TRBV11-3